These T cell receptor beta chains were read from a single sample in a study of OX40 agonist ivuxolimab in advanced cancers. Using immunoSEQ multiplex PCR, the repertoire was profiled, and TCRdb retains in-frame clones only, with some absent. The sample includes about 67,000 clones, approximately 80% of them seen just once. The sequencing here drew on CD4+ or CD8+ T cells sorted from blood, taken in a trial of the OX40 agonist ivuxolimab. These receptors all stem from an adult with an advanced solid tumor such as melanoma, head and neck, liver or kidney cancer. Both conserved end residues are part of each CDR3. The D gene is left open where the match is weak. Clone size is given for some rows only: seen once, a few or many times, or a class if the clone is expanded.

>once|TRBJ2-7|16|TRBV4-2|TRBD2
TGTGCCAGCAGCTACGGGACTAGCGGGAGGTCCTACGAGCAGTACTTC
CASSYGTSGRSYEQYF
>once|TRBJ2-1|14|TRBV10-2|TRBD2
TGCGCCAGCCGGGGACTAGCGGGAAGCGATGAGCAGTTCTTC
CASRGLAGSDEQFF
>.|TRBJ2-1|16|TRBV7-2|TRBD1
TGTGCCAGCAGCCCTTTCGGACAGGGCCGTTACAATGAGCAGTTCTTC
CASSPFGQGRYNEQFF
>.|TRBJ2-4|13|TRBV5-5|.
TGTGCCAGCAGCCCAGGACCCGGAATGATTCAGTACTTC
CASSPGPGMIQYF
>once|TRBJ2-1|15|TRBV28|.
TGTGCCAGCACCCCAGGGGACTATAGAAACAATGAGCAGTTCTTC
CASTPGDYRNNEQFF
>.|TRBJ1-1|12|TRBV2|TRBD1
TGTGCCAGCAGCCAGGGGGGCACTGAAGCTTTCTTT
CASSQGGTEAFF
>.|TRBJ2-3|13|TRBV28|TRBD2
TGTGCGTATTCTAGCGGGGCCTCCGGTACGCAGTATTTT
CAYSSGASGTQYF
>.|TRBJ1-2|15|TRBV2|.
TGTGCCAGCAGTGAAGAGAAGGGGGAGGTCTATGGCTACACCTTC
CASSEEKGEVYGYTF
>.|TRBJ2-7|13|TRBV7-2|.
TGTGCCAGCAGACTGGACATTTCCTACGAGCAGTACTTC
CASRLDISYEQYF
>.|TRBJ2-1|15|TRBV7-3|TRBD1
TGTGCCAGCAGTTTCGACAGGGCCGCCTACAATGAGCAGTTCTTC
CASSFDRAAYNEQFF
>.|TRBJ1-1|16|TRBV25-1|.
TGTGCCAGCAGTGACCACGACCCAAACCCCCACACTGAAGCTTTCTTT
CASSDHDPNPHTEAFF
>.|TRBJ1-4|15|TRBV18|.
TGTGCCAGCTCAAAAACAGGGCCAACTAATGAAAAACTGTTTTTT
CASSKTGPTNEKLFF
>.|TRBJ2-7|13|TRBV5-4|.
TGTGCCAGCAGCTTAACCGGCTCCTACGAGCAGTACTTC
CASSLTGSYEQYF
>.|TRBJ1-3|17|TRBV15|TRBD1
TGTGCCACCAGCAGGCTTGGACAGGCGAGCTCTGGAAACACCATATATTTT
CATSRLGQASSGNTIYF
>few|TRBJ2-5|14|TRBV6-5|TRBD2
TGTGCCAGCTCACAGGCCTCGGGGGGAGAGACCCAGTACTTC
CASSQASGGETQYF
>.|TRBJ2-3|14|TRBV5-1|.
TGCGCCAGCAGCTTGGGACAGAACACAGATACGCAGTATTTT
CASSLGQNTDTQYF
>.|TRBJ2-3|14|TRBV9|.
TGTGCCAGCAGCGCCGATCAGGTTGCAGATACGCAGTATTTT
CASSADQVADTQYF
>few|TRBJ1-1|12|TRBV30|.
TGTGCCTGGAAACGGGTGAACACTGAAGCTTTCTTT
CAWKRVNTEAFF
>.|TRBJ2-7|16|TRBV4-2|.
TGTGCCAGCAGCCAAGAAGGGAGGGGGAGCTCCTACGAGCAGTACTTC
CASSQEGRGSSYEQYF
>.|TRBJ2-7|10|TRBV20-1|.
TGCAGTGCCGCCTCCCACGAGCAGTACTTC
CSAASHEQYF
>.|TRBJ2-1|14|TRBV7-2|.
TGTGCCAGCAGGGGTACCTATCGGTACAATGAGCAGTTCTTC
CASRGTYRYNEQFF
>.|TRBJ1-4|15|TRBV6-1|.
TGTGCCAGCAGTGAAGCCCAGGGTTTTAATGAAAAACTGTTTTTT
CASSEAQGFNEKLFF
>.|TRBJ2-3|15|TRBV10-1|.
TGCGCCAGCAGTGAGTCCAGCTTCGGCACAGATACGCAGTATTTT
CASSESSFGTDTQYF
>.|TRBJ2-6|16|TRBV14|.
TGTGCCAGCAGCCAAGATCAGTTCTCTGGGGCCAACGTCCTGACTTTC
CASSQDQFSGANVLTF
>.|TRBJ1-2|15|TRBV19|TRBD1
TGTGCCAGTAGTATAGTACTGGACAGGGACTATGGCTACACCTTC
CASSIVLDRDYGYTF
>few|TRBJ2-3|15|TRBV7-9|TRBD1
TGTGCCAGCAGCACTCGACAGGGTCATACAGATACGCAGTATTTT
CASSTRQGHTDTQYF
>.|TRBJ1-1|12|TRBV28|.
TGTGCCAGCATAGGTTGGGACACTGAAGCTTTCTTT
CASIGWDTEAFF
>.|TRBJ2-2|12|TRBV2|.
TGTGCCAGCAGTCTCGAGGCCGGGGAGCTGTTTTTT
CASSLEAGELFF
>.|TRBJ1-5|14|TRBV2|.
TGTGCCAGCAGTGGCAGTGCCCCCTCCCAGCCCCAGCATTTT
CASSGSAPSQPQHF
>.|TRBJ2-3|14|TRBV2|TRBD2
TGTGCCACATCAGACGGGGGGGGTACAGATACGCAGTATTTT
CATSDGGGTDTQYF
>.|TRBJ1-1|14|TRBV7-3|.
TGTGCCAGCAGCCAGGTGGGGGATGACACTGAAGCTTTCTTT
CASSQVGDDTEAFF
>.|TRBJ1-2|16|TRBV28|.
TGTGCCAGCAGTTTGTTGGGGGCCAGCCTAAACTATGGCTACACCTTC
CASSLLGASLNYGYTF
>.|TRBJ2-7|14|TRBV19|TRBD1
TGTGCCAGTAGCCGGGACAGACGGACCTACGAGCAGTACTTC
CASSRDRRTYEQYF
>few|TRBJ1-1|11|TRBV29-1|.
TGCAGCGTTGGAAGGGGGACTGAAGCTTTCTTT
CSVGRGTEAFF
>.|TRBJ2-3|14|TRBV5-4|.
TGTGCCAGCTTCGAGCGGGCGAACACAGATACGCAGTATTTT
CASFERANTDTQYF
>.|TRBJ1-3|17|TRBV7-9|.
TGTGCCAGCAGCTTAGAGGCCCGGCAGGGCTCTGGAAACACCATATATTTT
CASSLEARQGSGNTIYF
>.|TRBJ2-7|14|TRBV30|.
TGTGCCTGGAGTAGAGGTACAGTGACCTACGAGCAGTACTTC
CAWSRGTVTYEQYF
>.|TRBJ2-1|16|TRBV5-6|.
TGTGCCAGCAGCTCCCTAGCAAGACTCTCCTACAATGAGCAGTTCTTC
CASSSLARLSYNEQFF
>.|TRBJ2-7|16|TRBV5-1|.
TGCGCCAGCAAGTACTCATTGACGGGCTCCCGGGAGGAGCAGTACTTC
CASKYSLTGSREEQYF
>few|TRBJ1-1|17|TRBV30|TRBD1
TGTGCCTGGAGTCGTAGGGACAGGAGGGGCCCGAACACTGAAGCTTTCTTT
CAWSRRDRRGPNTEAFF
>once|TRBJ1-4|17|TRBV28|.
TGTGCCAGCAGTTTAATCTTCGGGGGACCAACTAATGAAAAACTGTTTTTT
CASSLIFGGPTNEKLFF
>.|TRBJ1-1|13|TRBV10-3|.
TGTGCCATCAGTGAACTGTCGGGCTCTGAAGCTTTCTTT
CAISELSGSEAFF
>once|TRBJ1-2|13|TRBV27|TRBD1
TGTGCCAGCAGTCTGACAGGGCCCTATGGCTACACCTTC
CASSLTGPYGYTF
>.|TRBJ1-2|16|TRBV5-1|.
TGCGCCAGCAGCCCCGCGGTTGGGGGACTCAACTATGGCTACACCTTC
CASSPAVGGLNYGYTF
>.|TRBJ1-1|15|TRBV7-9|.
TGTGCCAGCAGCTTAGGCGGGGCCCGGGGCACTGAAGCTTTCTTT
CASSLGGARGTEAFF
>.|TRBJ2-5|17|TRBV6-1|.
TGTGCCAGCAGTGGGTATGGGCCGGCTGGGATGAAAGAGACCCAGTACTTC
CASSGYGPAGMKETQYF